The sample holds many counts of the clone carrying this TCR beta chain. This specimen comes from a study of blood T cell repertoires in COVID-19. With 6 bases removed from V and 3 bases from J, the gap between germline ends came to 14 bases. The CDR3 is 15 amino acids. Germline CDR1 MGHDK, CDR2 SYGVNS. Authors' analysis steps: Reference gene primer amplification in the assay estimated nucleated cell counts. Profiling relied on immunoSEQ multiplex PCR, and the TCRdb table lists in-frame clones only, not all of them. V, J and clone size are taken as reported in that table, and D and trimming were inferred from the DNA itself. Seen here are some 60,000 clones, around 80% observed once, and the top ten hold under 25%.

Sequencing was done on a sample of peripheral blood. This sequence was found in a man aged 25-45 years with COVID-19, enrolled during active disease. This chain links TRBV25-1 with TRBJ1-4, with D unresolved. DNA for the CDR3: TGTGCCAGCAGGTCGTCCGTCCGGGCTAATGAAAAACTGTTTTTT. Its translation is CASRSSVRANEKLFF.